The text below deals with one T cell receptor beta chain. These data come from a study of monozygotic twins with cystic fibrosis. The protocol was immunoSEQ multiplex PCR, while the TCRdb copy is restricted to in-frame clones and leaves out a portion. The sample lists about 12,000 clones; 75% to 85% were seen once. Germline V CDR1 and CDR2: SEHNR, FQNEAQ (reference sequence). V was shortened by 3 bases and J by 3 bases, with 11 bases between the two germline ends. The CDR3 has 14 amino acids. The sequence was obtained from a man between 18 and 29 years old with cystic fibrosis. What was sequenced was blood. This chain connects TRBV7-9 to TRBJ1-1, with a tentative D call TRBD1 (5 bases). Here the CDR3 DNA reads TGTGCCAGCAGCTTTGGGGCAGATCACACTGAAGCTTTCTTT. Protein sequence: CASSFGADHTEAFF.